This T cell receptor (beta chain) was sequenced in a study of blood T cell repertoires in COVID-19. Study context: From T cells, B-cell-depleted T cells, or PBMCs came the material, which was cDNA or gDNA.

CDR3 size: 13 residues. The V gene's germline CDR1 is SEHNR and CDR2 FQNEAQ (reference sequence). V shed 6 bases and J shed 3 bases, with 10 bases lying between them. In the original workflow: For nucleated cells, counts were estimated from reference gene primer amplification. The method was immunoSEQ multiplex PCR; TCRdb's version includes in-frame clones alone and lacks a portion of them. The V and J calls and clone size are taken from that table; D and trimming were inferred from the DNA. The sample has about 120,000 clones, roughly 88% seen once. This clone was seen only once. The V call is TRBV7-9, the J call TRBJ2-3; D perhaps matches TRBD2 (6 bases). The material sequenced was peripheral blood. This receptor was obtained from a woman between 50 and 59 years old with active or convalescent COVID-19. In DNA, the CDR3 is TGTGCCAGCAGAGGAGGGCCTACAGATACGCAGTATTTT. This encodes CASRGGPTDTQYF.